Each of the 7 T cell receptor beta chains below was sequenced from the same sample in a study of OX40 agonist ivuxolimab in advanced cancers. Profiling relied on immunoSEQ multiplex PCR, and the TCRdb table lists in-frame clones only, not all of them. This table holds 70,000 to 90,000 clones, 85% to 90% found once. The material was CD4+ or CD8+ T cells sorted from blood, obtained in a trial of the OX40 agonist ivuxolimab. These receptors were taken from an adult with an advanced solid tumor such as melanoma, head and neck, liver or kidney cancer.

This clone was observed a single time. The chain joins TRBV28 to TRBJ1-5, with D uncertain. V was clipped by 6 bases and J by 2 bases, with 17 bases between them. CDR3 length equals 16 residues. Germline V gene data show CDR1 as MDHEN and CDR2 as SYDVKM. CDR3 sequence reads: CASSWDRPGGNQPQHF. In DNA form, the CDR3 reads TGTGCCAGCAGCTGGGATCGGCCGGGAGGCAATCAGCCCCAGCATTTT.

V and J are TRBV28 and TRBJ1-1; 7 bases are shared with TRBD1. The CDR3 is 14 amino acids. V lost 7 bases, J lost 4 bases, and 9 bases stayed unmatched. Germline loops: CDR1 MDHEN, CDR2 SYDVKM. The CDR3 nucleotides are TGTGCCAGCACCCTTGGAGGGACAGTCACTGAAGCTTTCTTT. It translates to CASTLGGTVTEAFF.

V is TRBV7-2 and J is TRBJ2-7; 8 bases fit TRBD2. With V trimmed by 1 base and J by 7 bases, 9 bases remained unmatched. There are 15 residues in the CDR3. CDR1 SGHTA and CDR2 FQGNSA come from the germline V gene. CDR3 coding DNA: TGTGCCAGCAGCTTAGGAGGCGGGGGGCTCCGTGAGCAGTACTTC. It codes for CASSLGGGGLREQYF.

In regard to this clone: Distinct nucleotide sequences in the sample also encode this CDR3. The chain joins TRBV7-2 to TRBJ1-1; the D is unclear. This CDR3 is built from 14 residues. Trimming shortened V by 5 bases and J by 1 base, and 11 bases separated the two germline ends. Germline-derived CDR1 and CDR2 are SGHTA and FQGNSA. The CDR3 DNA reads TGTGCCAGCAGCCCGGGAGCGGCGAACACTGAAGCTTTCTTT. Translating it yields CASSPGAANTEAFF.

The rearrangement joins TRBV15 to TRBJ2-5; tentative D call: TRBD1 (5 bases). The CDR3 has 15 amino acids. The V end was cut by 3 bases, the J end by 5 bases, with 16 bases between. Germline V gene lookup returns CDR1 LNHNV and CDR2 YYDKDF (reference sequence). CDR3 sequence: CATSRGSGPTETQYF. CDR3 DNA: TGTGCCACCAGCAGGGGTTCAGGGCCTACGGAGACCCAGTACTTC.

The chain joins TRBV5-1 to TRBJ2-1; no firm D call. Per germline, CDR1 SGHRS and CDR2 YFSETQ. V lost 1 base to trimming and J lost 8 bases, with 10 bases between them. The CDR3 consists of 13 residues. The CDR3 DNA reads as TGCGCCAGCAGCTTGCCCGTGAACGATGAGCAGTTCTTC. Its protein product is CASSLPVNDEQFF.

The chain joins TRBV27 to TRBJ2-5, with D possibly TRBD2 on 5 matching bases. CDR1 is MNHEY and CDR2 is SMNVEV in the germline V gene (reference sequence). CDR3 length: 14 residues. V dropped 0 bases and J dropped 5 bases, with 10 bases sitting between them. In DNA, the CDR3 is TGTGCCAGCAGTTTATCCGAGGGTTGGGAGACCCAGTACTTC. Translation: CASSLSEGWETQYF.